This TCR beta chain was recovered during a study of T cell repertoires in cytomegalovirus infection. Across the whole study: Indications came from public TCR beta signatures; they pointed to CMV infection and to a matching HLA type.

Comments on this clonotype: Its matching antigen is unknown.

TCRdb itself ran the reads through MiXCR, one entry per CDR3 protein. The sample carries approximately 700,000 distinct CDR3 sequences, 35% to 45% recorded once. Overall study findings and caveats: Clonotype analysis showed dominance of the ex vivo response by HLA-C-restricted CMV-specific TCR beta clonotypes. The study identified carriers of CMV plus the relevant HLA from cumulative public TCR beta family frequency.

Germline CDR1 MDHEN, CDR2 SYDVKM. Germline trimming cut 5 bases from V and 0 bases from J; bases unmatched to any gene: 12. The CDR3 is 17 amino acids. Sequences were obtained from PBMCs. The rearrangement links TRBV28 to TRBJ1-1; 7 nucleotides match TRBD1. The clonotype originates from a human donor in good health (CMV status not recorded). Some clones in this sample may be carry-over from other donors' samples. The CDR3 loop reads CASSPSRGQMMNTEAFF. CDR3 nucleotide sequence: TGTGCCAGCAGTCCTTCAAGGGGACAGATGATGAACACTGAAGCTTTCTTT.